The subject of this entry is one T cell receptor (beta chain). The data are from a study of T cell responses to AZD1222 COVID-19 vaccine. Repertoires were generated with immunoSEQ multiplex PCR, while TCRdb's copy carries only in-frame clones and drops some. The sample has 95,000 to 150,000 clones; roughly 90% are singletons. Germline V CDR1 and CDR2: KGHSH, LQKENI. The CDR3 covers 13 residues. Trimming took off 1 base at V and 5 bases at J, with 6 bases between the two ends. The sample here was peripheral blood, taken on day 0 of AZD1222 vaccination. V and J are TRBV18 and TRBJ1-5, with unresolved D. The TCR originated in an adult in good health. CDR3 in DNA: TGTGCCAGCTCACCACGAACGGATCAGCCCCAGCATTTT. It codes for CASSPRTDQPQHF.